The next 31 T cell receptor beta chains were all read from a single sample in a study of T cell changes during pregnancy in multiple sclerosis. Measured with immunoSEQ multiplex PCR; TCRdb has only the in-frame clones, and not every one. Of some 40,000 clones in the sample, about 89% were seen once. The sample consisted of CD4+ T cells from peripheral blood mononuclear cells, taken in the first trimester of pregnancy. The receptors originated from a female donor with multiple sclerosis, enrolled in a pregnancy study.

The sample holds a few counts of this clone. The gene calls are TRBV6-1 and TRBJ2-3; the D gene is possibly TRBD2 (6 bases). V was clipped by 8 bases and J by 3 bases, with 15 bases between them. The CDR3 is 14 residues long. The V gene's germline CDR1 is MNHNS and CDR2 SASEGT. The CDR3 protein is CASRVTSSTDTQYF. CDR3 bases: TGTGCCAGCCGAGTTACTAGCAGTACAGATACGCAGTATTTT.

The chain links TRBV5-1 to TRBJ1-1; 7 bases are shared with TRBD1. V trimming: 0 bases; J trimming: 1 base; junction bases outside the gene matches: 6. The CDR3 length is 16 residues. Germline V lookup: CDR1 SGHRS, CDR2 YFSETQ. CDR3 DNA sequence: TGCGCCAGCAGCTTGGAGACAGGGCGCGCGAACACTGAAGCTTTCTTT. As protein: CASSLETGRANTEAFF.

V and J are TRBV19 and TRBJ1-2; 7 nucleotides line up with TRBD1. CDR3 size: 11 residues. CDR1 LNHDA and CDR2 SQIVND come from the germline V gene (reference sequence). The ends lost 4 bases at V and 13 bases at J; junction bases unmatched: 6. Here the CDR3 DNA reads TGTGCCAGTAGTAGGACAGGAAGACGCACCTTC. Translating it yields CASSRTGRRTF.

The chain joins TRBV5-1 to TRBJ2-1, with 13 bases fitting TRBD2. Germline CDR1 reads SGHRS; CDR2 reads YFSETQ. V was clipped by 4 bases and J by 2 bases; unmatched bases: 12. The CDR3 covers 19 residues. Here the CDR3 reads CASSTGLAGPFRTYNEQFF. CDR3 DNA sequence: TGCGCCAGCAGCACGGGACTAGCGGGACCCTTTAGGACCTACAATGAGCAGTTCTTC.

V and J are TRBV5-1 and TRBJ1-1; D is possibly TRBD1 (5 bases). V lost 3 bases, J lost 1 base, and 19 bases lay in between. This CDR3 comprises 17 residues. Germline-derived CDR1 and CDR2 are SGHRS and YFSETQ. The DNA of the CDR3 is TGCGCCAGCAGCTGGACGACAACCACTCAGGGGAACACTGAAGCTTTCTTT. This sequence encodes CASSWTTTTQGNTEAFF.

This clone showed up just a few times. The chain links TRBV10-1 to TRBJ1-1; 8 positions match TRBD1. V was pared by 0 bases and J by 6 bases, with 6 bases of the junction left unmatched. Germline loops: CDR1 WNHNN, CDR2 SYGVQD (reference sequence). The CDR3 consists of 15 residues. This chain's CDR3 is CASSESLGQAPEAFF. Here the CDR3 DNA reads TGCGCCAGCAGTGAGTCCCTGGGACAGGCGCCTGAAGCTTTCTTT.

This sequence joins TRBV2 and TRBJ2-1, with a tentative D call TRBD1 (5 bases). V was cut by 3 bases and J by 5 bases, with 8 bases left in between. The CDR3 is 13 amino acids. CDR1 is SNHLY and CDR2 is FYNNEI in the germline V gene. The chain's CDR3 is CASSEVRDNEQFF. CDR3 bases: TGTGCCAGCAGTGAGGTCAGGGACAATGAGCAGTTCTTC.

The V call is TRBV4-2, the J call TRBJ2-7; possible D gene TRBD1, 6 bases. CDR3 size: 15 residues. CDR1 and CDR2 (germline): LGHNA, YNFKEQ. Trimming pared 5 bases from V and 7 bases from J, leaving 21 bases between. CDR3 DNA: TGTGCCAGCAGCTACTCCGCAGGGGCCTTAGGGGAGCAGTACTTC. Translation: CASSYSAGALGEQYF.

The chain joins TRBV4-2 to TRBJ2-2, with D hard to call. The germline V gene encodes CDR1 LGHNA and CDR2 YNFKEQ. V dropped 4 bases and J dropped 7 bases, with 13 bases sitting between them. CDR3 size: 14 residues. The CDR3 is CASSPHDSNGELFF. Here the CDR3 DNA reads TGTGCCAGCAGCCCTCATGACTCCAACGGGGAGCTGTTTTTT.

The V call is TRBV9, the J call TRBJ2-5, with TRBD1 matching over 7 bases. With 4 bases clipped from V and 5 bases from J, the junction kept 8 bases outside the gene matches. The CDR3 is 14 residues long. CDR1 is SGDLS and CDR2 is YYNGEE in the germline V gene. Written as DNA, the CDR3 is TGTGCCAGCAGCTTTCGACAGGGTGGGGAGACCCAGTACTTC. Amino acid sequence: CASSFRQGGETQYF.

The chain links TRBV10-2 to TRBJ2-5, with D perhaps matching TRBD2 (6 bases). CDR3 length: 14 amino acids. Germline CDR1 WSHSY, CDR2 SAAADI. With 6 bases removed from V and 3 bases from J, the gap between germline ends came to 14 bases. CDR3 coding DNA: TGCGCCAGCAGGATCCTGGGCGGGGAAGAGACCCAGTACTTC. Translated: CASRILGGEETQYF.

This rearrangement joins TRBV7-8 to TRBJ1-4; D is uncertain. Germline V CDR1 and CDR2: SGHVS, FQNEAQ. V lost 2 bases, J lost 0 bases, and 10 bases lay in between. The CDR3 is 16 amino acids. CDR3 region: CASSLLQLATNEKLFF. The DNA for the CDR3 is TGTGCCAGCAGCTTACTACAGCTTGCAACTAATGAAAAACTGTTTTTT.

The rearrangement uses TRBV10-3 and TRBJ2-3, with TRBD2 matching over 8 bases. The CDR3 is made up of 15 amino acids. Trimming at V came to 5 bases and at J to 5 bases, leaving 9 bases not matched to a gene. Germline CDR1 reads ENHRY; CDR2 reads SYGVKD. This CDR3 is CAISQSGSGEDTQYF. The CDR3 DNA reads as TGTGCCATCAGTCAAAGCGGGAGCGGGGAAGATACGCAGTATTTT.

The rearrangement joins TRBV9 to TRBJ2-7; D uncertain. V was pared by 2 bases and J by 0 bases, with 12 bases between. Looked up from germline, CDR1 is SGDLS and CDR2 is YYNGEE. The CDR3 covers 15 residues. The CDR3: CASSVSGTSSYEQYF. For the CDR3, the DNA is TGTGCCAGCAGCGTTTCGGGTACCAGCTCCTACGAGCAGTACTTC.

The J gene is TRBJ1-1, the V gene TRBV7-9; 9 positions match TRBD1. This CDR3 is built from 18 residues. CDR1 is SEHNR, CDR2 FQNEAQ, per germline (reference sequence). V dropped 5 bases and J dropped 3; count of bases not matched to a gene: 16. The CDR3 DNA reads TGTGCCAGCAGCACCACAGGGGGCATCGAGGGTTTGGACACTGAAGCTTTCTTT. This encodes CASSTTGGIEGLDTEAFF.

The V and J genes are TRBV5-1 and TRBJ1-1; D is perhaps TRBD1 (6 bases). Germline-derived CDR1 and CDR2 are SGHRS and YFSETQ. The germline V and J ends were trimmed by 0 bases and 7 bases, with 19 bases remaining between them. This CDR3 is 16 amino acids long. The CDR3 spells CASSLDGTNVKGEAFF. DNA of the CDR3: TGCGCCAGCAGCTTGGACGGGACAAACGTAAAGGGTGAAGCTTTCTTT.

CDR3 amino acids: CAISGGQGAHEQYF. The CDR3 DNA sequence: TGTGCCATCAGTGGAGGGCAGGGGGCTCACGAGCAGTACTTC. J is TRBJ2-7 and V is TRBV10-3; 8 positions agree with TRBD1. CDR3 length: 14 amino acids. The V gene's germline CDR1 is ENHRY and CDR2 SYGVKD. The J segment lost 5 bases and the V segment lost 4 bases, leaving 7 bases of the junction unmatched.

The chain is built from TRBV2 and TRBJ1-1, with 7 bases aligning to TRBD1. The CDR3 sequence is 15 residues long. V was pared by 6 bases and J by 0 bases, with 7 bases of the junction left unmatched. Germline V gene data show CDR1 as SNHLY and CDR2 as FYNNEI. Here the CDR3 reads CASSRGQVMNTEAFF. For the CDR3, the DNA is TGTGCCAGCAGCCGAGGACAGGTGATGAACACTGAAGCTTTCTTT.

Comment on this clone: At one boundary the junction diverges from the germline segment, which might be a read error. V is TRBV7-2 and J is TRBJ2-3, with 8 nucleotides matching TRBD2. This CDR3 is built from 12 residues. Germline V gene data show CDR1 as SGHTA and CDR2 as FQGNSA. This chain's CDR3 is CASSRGGDRQYF. CDR3 in DNA: TGTGCCAGCAGCCGGGGGGGGGATAGGCAGTATTTT.

This chain connects TRBV6-6 to TRBJ2-3, with D maybe TRBD1 (6 bases). CDR1 and CDR2 (germline): MNHNY, SVGAGI (reference sequence). V was shortened by 5 bases and J by 4 bases, with 10 bases between the two germline ends. The CDR3 spans 13 residues. The CDR3 DNA is TGTGCCAGCAGTCCCACAGGGCCAGATACGCAGTATTTT. It encodes CASSPTGPDTQYF.

The genes are TRBV20-1 and TRBJ2-3; D is unresolved. CDR3 length: 10 amino acids. CDR1 is DFQATT, CDR2 SNEGSKA, per germline (reference sequence). V dropped 5 bases and J dropped 9 bases, with 9 bases sitting between them. CDR3 sequence (DNA): TGCAGTGCTTTTAGTAGCACGCAGTATTTT. Translation: CSAFSSTQYF.

This clone turned up a few times. The V gene is TRBV21-1, the J gene TRBJ1-1; no check of the table's D call, TRBD1, against the DNA was made. TRBV21-1 is a known pseudogene. The CDR3 totals 16 residues. DNA of the CDR3: TGTGCCAGCAGCAAAGCTACACTACAGGGGGGACCAAGAGCTTTCTTT. This gives the protein CASSKATLQGGPRAFF.

This chain links TRBV2 with TRBJ2-2; TRBD1 matches 7 bases. Germline V gene lookup returns CDR1 SNHLY and CDR2 FYNNEI. The CDR3 has 15 amino acids. Trimming removed 6 bases from V and 0 bases from J; junction bases left unmatched: 4. CDR3 protein: CASRRGTANTGELFF. CDR3 in DNA: TGTGCCAGCAGGAGGGGGACAGCGAACACCGGGGAGCTGTTTTTT.

Of note for this clone: The sample has other DNA sequences that encode this CDR3 too. V gene TRBV5-1 combines with J gene TRBJ1-2; 7 nucleotides line up with TRBD1. Germline V CDR1 and CDR2: SGHRS, YFSETQ. The trim removed 0 bases at V and 4 bases at J, leaving 6 bases unmatched. The CDR3 totals 15 residues. The CDR3, as DNA: TGCGCCAGCAGCTTGGATGGACAGGCCCTCTATGGCTACACCTTC. Protein: CASSLDGQALYGYTF.

The gene calls are TRBV30 and TRBJ1-2, with unresolved D. CDR1 and CDR2 (germline): GTSNPN, SVGIG (reference sequence). There are 15 residues in the CDR3. The V end was cut by 1 base, the J end by 0 bases, with 12 bases between. In DNA, the CDR3 is TGTGCCTGGAGTGAAATGAGAGGGACTAACTATGGCTACACCTTC. Its translation is CAWSEMRGTNYGYTF.

The rearrangement joins TRBV5-1 to TRBJ2-1; possibly TRBD2 for D (5 bases). The CDR3 extends over 13 amino acids. Trimming shortened V by 2 bases and J by 9 bases, and 12 bases separated the two germline ends. Germline lookup yields CDR1 SGHRS and CDR2 YFSETQ. As DNA, the CDR3 is TGCGCCAGCAGCTTAAGGTTAGCGACTGAGCAGTTCTTC. Its translation is CASSLRLATEQFF.

The sample holds one count of this clone. V and J are TRBV18 and TRBJ2-3, with D uncertain. V lost 0 bases and J 4 bases, leaving 8 bases between the germline ends. Germline CDR1 KGHSH, CDR2 LQKENI. This CDR3 contains 14 residues. As DNA, the CDR3 is TGTGCCAGCTCACCACCCGAGTTCCCAGATACGCAGTATTTT. It encodes CASSPPEFPDTQYF.

The gene calls are TRBV11-3 and TRBJ2-1; D uncertain. Germline CDR1 and CDR2: SGHNT and YENEEA. The CDR3 spans 15 residues. The germline V and J ends were trimmed by 5 bases and 6 bases, with 17 bases remaining between them. The CDR3 reads CASSLEQSHSNEQFF. The CDR3 coding sequence is TGTGCCAGCAGCCTGGAACAGAGCCATAGCAATGAGCAGTTCTTC.

V usage is TRBV5-1 and J usage is TRBJ2-7, with 7 bases that match TRBD1. V trimming: 0 bases; J trimming: 8 bases; junction bases outside the gene matches: 11. The CDR3 extends over 15 amino acids. The germline CDR1 and CDR2 sequences are SGHRS and YFSETQ. CDR3 bases: TGCGCCAGCAGCTTGGATGCCCAGGGGGACATGCAGCAGTACTTC. As protein: CASSLDAQGDMQQYF.

The rearrangement links TRBV5-6 to TRBJ2-3; TRBD2 might be the D (6 bases). Germline values: CDR1 SGHDT, CDR2 YYEEEE. Between the trimmed V and J ends, which lost 0 bases and 5 bases, there was a span of 10 bases. This CDR3 comprises 14 residues. The CDR3 sequence is CASSLGLVQDTQYF. The CDR3 coding sequence is TGTGCCAGCAGCTTGGGACTAGTGCAAGATACGCAGTATTTT.

The rearrangement joins TRBV5-8 to TRBJ1-2; D remains unclear. CDR3 length: 11 residues. Germline CDR1 reads SGHTS; CDR2 reads YDEGEE. V lost 4 bases and J lost 7, with 8 bases in between. The CDR3 here is CASSPEIGYTF. The CDR3 region has the DNA TGTGCCAGCAGCCCTGAGATTGGCTACACCTTC.